This T cell receptor beta chain was recovered during a study of T cells in Graves' hyperthyroidism and ophthalmopathy. Study-level results: From stable hyperthyroidism, ophthalmopathy was separated by a 13 V-J model.

Germline V gene lookup returns CDR1 KGHDR and CDR2 SFDVKD. The CDR3 consists of 16 residues. V was pared by 4 bases and J by 1 base, with 2 bases of the junction left unmatched. Patients with ophthalmopathy all had a Clinical Activity Score of at least 3, a NOSPECS grade of at least 4 and duration under 3 months. Diagnoses were made from clinical symptoms, serum measures (thyroxine and TRAb), thyroid ultrasound and orbital computed tomography. This clonotype was detected only a few times. The antigen remains undetermined. The source material, RNA transcripts, was used to amplify TCR beta CDR3 regions. When the TCR CDR3 underwent first-round RT-PCR, the HTBI primer set was used. MiXCR was run by TCRdb on the multiplex PCR reads, yielding one entry per CDR3 protein. This sample yields hundreds of thousands of distinct CDR3 sequences, of which roughly 14% are seen a single time; over 10% belongs to the top ten.

The receptor was derived from a man aged 18-30 years with Graves' ophthalmopathy. This sequence joins TRBV24-1 and TRBJ2-2; 10 bases line up with TRBD1. The sample taken for sequencing was blood. CDR3 sequence (DNA): TGTGCCACCAGTGAGTGGGACAGGGGGAACACCGGGGAGCTGTTTTTT. It translates to CATSEWDRGNTGELFF.